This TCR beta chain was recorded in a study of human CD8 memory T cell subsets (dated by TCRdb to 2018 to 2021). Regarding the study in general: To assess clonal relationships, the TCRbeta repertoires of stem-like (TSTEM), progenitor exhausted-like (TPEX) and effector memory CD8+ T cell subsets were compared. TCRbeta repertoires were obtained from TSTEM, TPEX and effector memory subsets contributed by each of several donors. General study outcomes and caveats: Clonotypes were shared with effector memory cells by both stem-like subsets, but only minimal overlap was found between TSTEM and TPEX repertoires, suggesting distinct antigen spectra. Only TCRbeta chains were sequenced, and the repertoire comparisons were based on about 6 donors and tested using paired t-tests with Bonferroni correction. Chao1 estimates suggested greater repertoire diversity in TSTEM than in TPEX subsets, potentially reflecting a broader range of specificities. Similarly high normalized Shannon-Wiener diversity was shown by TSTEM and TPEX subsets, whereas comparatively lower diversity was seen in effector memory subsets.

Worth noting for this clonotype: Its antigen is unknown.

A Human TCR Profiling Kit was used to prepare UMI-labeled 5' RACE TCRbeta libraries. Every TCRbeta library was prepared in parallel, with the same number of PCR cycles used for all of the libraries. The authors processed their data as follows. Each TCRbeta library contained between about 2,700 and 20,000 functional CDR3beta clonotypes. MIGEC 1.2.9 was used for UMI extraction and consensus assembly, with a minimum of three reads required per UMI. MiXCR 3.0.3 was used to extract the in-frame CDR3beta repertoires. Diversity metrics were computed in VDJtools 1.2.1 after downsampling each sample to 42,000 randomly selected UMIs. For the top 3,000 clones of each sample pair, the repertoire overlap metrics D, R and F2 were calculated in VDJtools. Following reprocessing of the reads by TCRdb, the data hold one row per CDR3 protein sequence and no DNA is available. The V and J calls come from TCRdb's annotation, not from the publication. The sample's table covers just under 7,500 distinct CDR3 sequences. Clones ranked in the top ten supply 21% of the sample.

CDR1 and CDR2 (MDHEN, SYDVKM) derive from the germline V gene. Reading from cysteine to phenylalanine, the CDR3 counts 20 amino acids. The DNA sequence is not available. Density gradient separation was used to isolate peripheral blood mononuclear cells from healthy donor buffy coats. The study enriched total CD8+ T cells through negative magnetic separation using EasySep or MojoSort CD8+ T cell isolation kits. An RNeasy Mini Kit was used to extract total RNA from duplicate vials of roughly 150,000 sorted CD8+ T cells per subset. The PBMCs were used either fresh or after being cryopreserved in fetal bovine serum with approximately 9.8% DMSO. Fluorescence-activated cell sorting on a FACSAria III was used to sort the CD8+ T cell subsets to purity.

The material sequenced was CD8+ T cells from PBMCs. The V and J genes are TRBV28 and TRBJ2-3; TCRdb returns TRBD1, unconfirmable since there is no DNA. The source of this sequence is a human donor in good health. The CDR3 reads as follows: CASSFPLSPRTELFTDTQYF.